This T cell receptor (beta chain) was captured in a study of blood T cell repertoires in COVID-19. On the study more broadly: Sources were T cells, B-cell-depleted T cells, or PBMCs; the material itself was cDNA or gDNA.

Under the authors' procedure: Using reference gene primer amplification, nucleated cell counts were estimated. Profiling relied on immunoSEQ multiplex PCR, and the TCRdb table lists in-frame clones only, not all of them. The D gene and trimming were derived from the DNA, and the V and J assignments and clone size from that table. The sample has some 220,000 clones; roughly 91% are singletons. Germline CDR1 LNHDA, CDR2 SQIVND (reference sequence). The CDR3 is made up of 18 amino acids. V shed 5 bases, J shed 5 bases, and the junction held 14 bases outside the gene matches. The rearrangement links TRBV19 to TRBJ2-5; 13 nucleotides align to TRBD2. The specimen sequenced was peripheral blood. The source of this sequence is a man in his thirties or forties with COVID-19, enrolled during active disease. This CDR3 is CASSVGLAGSWGTETQYF. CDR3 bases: TGTGCCAGTAGTGTGGGACTAGCGGGGTCCTGGGGGACCGAGACCCAGTACTTC.